One and the same sample provided the 27 T cell receptor beta chains below, sequenced in a study of T cells in localized non-small cell lung cancer. Some clones are missing from TCRdb's copy, which holds only in-frame ones; the method was immunoSEQ multiplex PCR. Of approximately 20,000 clones in the sample, 65% to 85% were seen once. Here the sequenced sample was peripheral blood, taken before any cancer treatment. The source of these receptors is a man between 40 and 70 years old with stage I lung adenocarcinoma.

This clone is labeled medium-sized. The genes are TRBV27 and TRBJ2-7; maybe TRBD1 (5 bases). The V end was cut by 1 base, the J end by 5 bases, with 9 bases between. The CDR3 consists of 13 residues. Germline V CDR1 and CDR2: MNHEY, SMNVEV (reference sequence). CDR3 in amino acids: CASSLWGEDEQYF. CDR3 DNA: TGTGCCAGCAGTTTATGGGGCGAGGACGAGCAGTACTTC.

The chain uses TRBV6-5 and TRBJ1-3; 7 bases are a match to TRBD1. Trimming cost V 1 base and J 3 bases; bases outside gene matches: 6. The CDR3 runs to 16 residues. Germline CDR1 MNHEY, CDR2 SVGAGI. CDR3 coding DNA: TGTGCCAGCAGTTACTTAAACCGGGACAGTGGAAACACCATATATTTT. Translated, it gives CASSYLNRDSGNTIYF.

This chain connects TRBV2 to TRBJ2-5; tentative D call: TRBD2 (5 bases). CDR1 and CDR2 (germline): SNHLY, FYNNEI. The CDR3 spans 14 residues. The germline V and J ends were trimmed by 2 bases and 1 base, with 8 bases remaining between them. CDR3 residues: CASSEWTAQETQYF. The DNA for the CDR3 is TGTGCCAGCAGTGAATGGACTGCCCAAGAGACCCAGTACTTC.

The V call is TRBV19, the J call TRBJ1-5; D call uncertain. Trimming removed 6 bases from V and 4 bases from J, with 10 bases in between. There are 13 residues in the CDR3. CDR1 LNHDA and CDR2 SQIVND come from the germline V gene (reference sequence). CDR3 sequence reads: CASRRERNQPQHF. The CDR3 DNA follows: TGTGCCAGTAGGAGGGAGAGAAATCAGCCCCAGCATTTT.

This clone was found a few times. The V gene is TRBV5-1, the J gene TRBJ2-1; D might be TRBD1 (9 bases). Germline loops: CDR1 SGHRS, CDR2 YFSETQ. V dropped 6 bases and J dropped 0 bases, with 19 bases sitting between them. The CDR3 has 17 amino acids. The CDR3 sequence: CASNRQGGTSSYNEQFF. CDR3 nucleotides: TGCGCCAGCAACCGACAGGGGGGGACTAGCTCCTACAATGAGCAGTTCTTC.

The rearrangement links TRBV10-3 to TRBJ1-6, with D perhaps TRBD1 (5 bases). CDR1 and CDR2 (germline): ENHRY, SYGVKD. With 8 bases removed from V and 7 bases from J, the gap between germline ends came to 12 bases. CDR3 length: 13 residues. CDR3 sequence: CAIRGAPNSPLHF. CDR3 coding DNA: TGTGCCATCCGGGGCGCCCCCAATTCACCCCTCCACTTT.

The chain combines TRBV7-8 with TRBJ2-3, with 9 bases aligning to TRBD1. J was trimmed by 2 bases and V by 6 bases; bases with no gene match: 3. In germline, CDR1 is SGHVS, CDR2 FQNEAQ. The CDR3 extends over 14 amino acids. The CDR3 DNA is TGTGCCAGCAGTCGGGACAGGGCCACAGATACGCAGTATTTT. It codes for CASSRDRATDTQYF.

The chain joins TRBV10-1 to TRBJ2-7, with a possible D match to TRBD2 (5 bases). The V end was cut by 8 bases, the J end by 5 bases, with 7 bases between. This CDR3 spans 10 amino acids. Germline values: CDR1 WNHNN, CDR2 SYGVQD (reference sequence). The CDR3 region is CASPGDEQYF. The CDR3 DNA reads as TGCGCCAGCCCCGGGGACGAGCAGTACTTC.

The count of this clone is one. The V gene is TRBV6-4, the J gene TRBJ1-4; D is possibly TRBD1 (6 bases). The CDR3 loop spans 16 amino acids. The germline V gene has CDR1 MRHNA and CDR2 SNTAGT. Trimming removed 6 bases from V and 7 bases from J, with 21 bases in between. The CDR3 is CASSRPGPQGGEKLFF. The DNA for the CDR3 is TGTGCCAGCAGCCGACCTGGGCCGCAAGGGGGTGAAAAACTGTTTTTT.

This chain links TRBV5-1 with TRBJ2-3; tentative D call: TRBD2 (5 bases). CDR1 SGHRS and CDR2 YFSETQ come from the germline V gene. The V end lost 4 bases, the J end lost 6 bases, and 12 bases lay between the germline ends. The CDR3 has 13 amino acids. In nucleotides, the CDR3 is TGCGCCAGCAGCGACCCTAGAGGGGATACGCAGTATTTT. Translating it yields CASSDPRGDTQYF.

The chain carries TRBV11-2 and TRBJ2-7; D remains unclear. The length of the CDR3 is 18 residues. The germline V gene has CDR1 SGHAT and CDR2 FQNNGV. V gave up 3 bases and J gave up 3 bases, with 24 bases separating them. The CDR3 DNA follows: TGTGCCAGCAGCTTGGCATCTTCCGCTAGGCGTCGCGGCTACGAGCAGTACTTC. Translating it yields CASSLASSARRRGYEQYF.

This chain joins TRBV5-1 and TRBJ2-3; 10 nucleotides agree with TRBD2. The V and J ends lost 2 bases and 4 bases, in that order; junction bases with no gene match: 7. Germline V gene lookup returns CDR1 SGHRS and CDR2 YFSETQ. The CDR3 has 16 amino acids. In nucleotides, the CDR3 is TGCGCCAGCAGCTTCGGCGTAGCGGGAGGTTCAGATACGCAGTATTTT. This translates into CASSFGVAGGSDTQYF.

This chain joins TRBV4-1 and TRBJ1-1; 9 bases are shared with TRBD1. The V segment lost 1 base and the J segment 7 bases; nucleotides outside the gene matches: 4. Germline-derived CDR1 and CDR2 are MGHRA and YSYEKL. The CDR3 extends over 14 amino acids. CDR3: CASSQGATGGEAFF. The CDR3 nucleotides are TGCGCCAGCAGCCAAGGGGCGACAGGGGGTGAAGCTTTCTTT.

The V and J genes are TRBV11-1 and TRBJ1-1; TRBD1 matches 9 bases. CDR3 length: 16 residues. Unmatched junction bases numbered 4, after V lost 1 base and J lost 1 base. Per the germline V gene, CDR1 is SGHAT and CDR2 is FQDESV (reference sequence). CDR3 in DNA: TGTGCCAGCAGCTTAGACAGGGGGCAAGCGAACACTGAAGCTTTCTTT. Protein sequence: CASSLDRGQANTEAFF.

This chain connects TRBV7-9 to TRBJ2-2; perhaps TRBD2 as D (7 bases). The CDR3 loop spans 14 amino acids. Germline V gives CDR1 SEHNR, CDR2 FQNEAQ (reference sequence). Trimming took 2 bases from V and 7 from J, leaving 11 bases between them. The DNA of the CDR3 is TGTGCCAGCAGCTTACGGGGGGCAGGCGGGGAGCTGTTTTTT. Translation: CASSLRGAGGELFF.

This clone was observed once. V usage is TRBV18 and J usage is TRBJ1-5; D possibly corresponds to TRBD1 (5 bases). Trimming removed 2 bases at V and 7 bases at J, with 9 bases between. Germline V gene data show CDR1 as KGHSH and CDR2 as LQKENI. CDR3 size: 13 residues. This chain's CDR3 is CASSPGGEQPQHF. In DNA form, the CDR3 reads TGTGCCAGCTCACCAGGAGGGGAACAGCCCCAGCATTTT.

V gene TRBV7-2 combines with J gene TRBJ1-2; unclear D gene. Germline V CDR1 and CDR2: SGHTA, FQGNSA. The CDR3 has 13 residues. The V end lost 1 base, the J end lost 3 bases, and 6 bases lay between the germline ends. The CDR3 DNA is TGTGCCAGCAGCTTAGTGTCCTACTATGGCTACACCTTC. Its translation: CASSLVSYYGYTF.

This chain uses TRBV27 with TRBJ1-4; D call uncertain. The CDR3 contains 14 residues. V lost 5 bases and J lost 8, with 15 bases in between. Germline V gives CDR1 MNHEY, CDR2 SMNVEV (reference sequence). CDR3 bases: TGTGCCAGCAGTACCGGGCCCTTCCGAGAAAAACTGTTTTTT. Translated, it gives CASSTGPFREKLFF.

The gene calls are TRBV5-4 and TRBJ2-2, with unresolved D. From germline, CDR1 is SGHNT and CDR2 YYREEE (reference sequence). V shed 1 base and J shed 7 bases, with 8 bases lying between them. The CDR3 runs to 13 residues. The CDR3 is CASSLPVSGELFF. The CDR3 DNA follows: TGTGCCAGCAGCTTGCCCGTGAGCGGGGAGCTGTTTTTT.

This sequence joins TRBV10-3 and TRBJ2-2, with 7 bases lining up with TRBD1. Losses at the gene ends were 5 bases for V and 1 base for J; bases not matched to a gene: 10. Germline V gene data show CDR1 as ENHRY and CDR2 as SYGVKD. The CDR3 is 17 residues long. CDR3 bases: TGTGCCATCAGTCAACAGGGGCCAAAATTGAACACCGGGGAGCTGTTTTTT. Protein product: CAISQQGPKLNTGELFF.

The chain employs TRBV5-1 and TRBJ2-1, with 9 bases matching TRBD2. This CDR3 is 16 amino acids long. Unmatched junction bases numbered 13, after V lost 3 bases and J lost 9 bases. Germline V CDR1 and CDR2: SGHRS, YFSETQ. The CDR3 here is CASSSLSGSSSIEQFF. The CDR3 region has the DNA TGCGCCAGCAGCTCCCTTAGCGGGAGTTCCTCTATTGAGCAGTTCTTC.

The V and J genes are TRBV5-1 and TRBJ2-1; perhaps TRBD1 as D (6 bases). CDR1 is SGHRS and CDR2 is YFSETQ in the germline V gene. The CDR3 has 16 residues. Trimming left V 0 bases short and J 4 bases short, with 14 bases between. The CDR3 region has the DNA TGCGCCAGCAGCTTGGAAACAGGGATATGGTACAATGAGCAGTTCTTC. It specifies CASSLETGIWYNEQFF.

This chain joins TRBV7-9 and TRBJ1-3; D gene uncertain. The CDR3 covers 16 residues. Per germline, CDR1 SEHNR and CDR2 FQNEAQ (reference sequence). The V and J ends lost 0 bases and 1 base respectively, with 10 bases between them. The CDR3 DNA reads as TGTGCCAGCAGCTTAGCGTTTAGGGTTTCTGGAAACACCATATATTTT. This encodes CASSLAFRVSGNTIYF.

This clone was seen more than once but under ten times. The CDR3 nucleotides are TGCGCCAGCAGCCACTCCTATTATATAGAGGGCGGAACAGATACGCAGTATTTT. Translation: CASSHSYYIEGGTDTQYF. The V gene is TRBV4-3, the J gene TRBJ2-3; TRBD2 is a possible D gene (5 bases). The length of the CDR3 is 18 residues. From germline, CDR1 is LGHNA and CDR2 YSLEER. The ends were cut back, 3 bases at V and 3 bases at J, with 22 bases in the middle.

The CDR3 sequence: CASSQGRAWADTQYF. For the CDR3, the DNA is TGTGCCAGCAGCCAAGGGCGGGCCTGGGCAGATACGCAGTATTTT. The chain is built from TRBV14 and TRBJ2-3; perhaps TRBD2 as D (5 bases). Trimming took off 1 base at V and 4 bases at J, with 12 bases between the two ends. The CDR3 totals 15 residues. Germline CDR1 is SGHDN and CDR2 is FVKESK.

The V and J genes are TRBV27 and TRBJ2-2; D may correspond to TRBD1 or TRBD2 (7 bases each). This CDR3 comprises 17 residues. Per the germline V gene, CDR1 is MNHEY and CDR2 is SMNVEV (reference sequence). V gave up 5 bases and J gave up 2 bases, with 18 bases separating them. The CDR3 spells CASSNRGGFGNTGELFF. The CDR3 nucleotides read TGTGCCAGCAGTAACAGGGGAGGGTTTGGAAACACCGGGGAGCTGTTTTTT.

V usage is TRBV7-9 and J usage is TRBJ2-6; D not certain. CDR1 is SEHNR and CDR2 is FQNEAQ in the germline V gene (reference sequence). CDR3 length: 15 amino acids. V was pared by 4 bases and J by 2 bases, with 9 bases between. The CDR3 DNA reads as TGTGCCAGCAGCTCTGAAAACCCTGGGGCCAACGTCCTGACTTTC. Its protein is CASSSENPGANVLTF.